The clone carrying this T cell receptor (beta chain) has more than one count but fewer than ten. The CDR3 extends over 15 amino acids. Trimming shortened V by 3 bases and J by 7 bases, and 15 bases separated the two germline ends. The germline V gene has CDR1 SGHTA and CDR2 FQGTGA. As processed by the authors: Amplified reference gene primers provided the basis for estimating nucleated cell counts. Assay: immunoSEQ multiplex PCR; the TCRdb copy retains only in-frame clones and omits some. D and trimming come from the DNA, and the V and J calls and clone size come from that table. In the table there are almost 200,000 clones, roughly 80% of which are singletons. Seattle patients were enrolled during active infection and followed longitudinally. This record comes from a study of blood T cell repertoires in COVID-19. Study context: COVID-19 samples collected from the United States, Italy and Spain covered acute and convalescent phases. T cells, B-cell-depleted T cells, or PBMCs supplied cDNA or gDNA.

This clonotype was sampled from a woman between 40 and 55 years old with COVID-19, enrolled during active disease. The rearrangement joins TRBV7-3 to TRBJ2-2; the D is unclear. The source material was peripheral blood. For the CDR3, the DNA is TGTGCCAGCAGCTTGGGTACCTCCCAGGACGGGGAGCTGTTTTTT. The encoded protein is CASSLGTSQDGELFF.